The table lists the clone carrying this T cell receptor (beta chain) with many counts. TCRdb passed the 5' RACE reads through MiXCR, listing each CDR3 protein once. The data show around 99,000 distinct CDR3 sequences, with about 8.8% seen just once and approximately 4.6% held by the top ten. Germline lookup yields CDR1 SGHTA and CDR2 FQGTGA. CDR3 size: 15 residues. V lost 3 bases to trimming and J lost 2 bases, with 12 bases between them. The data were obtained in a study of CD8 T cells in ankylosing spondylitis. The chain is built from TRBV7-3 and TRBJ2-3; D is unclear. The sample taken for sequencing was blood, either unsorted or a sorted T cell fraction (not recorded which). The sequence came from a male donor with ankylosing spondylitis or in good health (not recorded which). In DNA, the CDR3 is TGTGCCAGCAGCTTTATGGGTCGGCACACAGATACGCAGTATTTT. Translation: CASSFMGRHTDTQYF.